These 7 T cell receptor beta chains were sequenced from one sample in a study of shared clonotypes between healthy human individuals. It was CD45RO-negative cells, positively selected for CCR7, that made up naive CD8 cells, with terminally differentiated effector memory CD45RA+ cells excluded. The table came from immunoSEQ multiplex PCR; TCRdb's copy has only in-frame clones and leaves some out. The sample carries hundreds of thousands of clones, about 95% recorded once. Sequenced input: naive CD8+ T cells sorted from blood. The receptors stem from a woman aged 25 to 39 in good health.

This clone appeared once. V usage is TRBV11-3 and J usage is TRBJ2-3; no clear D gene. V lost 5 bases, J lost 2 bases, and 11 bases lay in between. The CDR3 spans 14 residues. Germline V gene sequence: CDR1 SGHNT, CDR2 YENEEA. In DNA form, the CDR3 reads TGTGCCAGCAGCCCAAACCATTTCACAGATACGCAGTATTTT. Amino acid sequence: CASSPNHFTDTQYF.

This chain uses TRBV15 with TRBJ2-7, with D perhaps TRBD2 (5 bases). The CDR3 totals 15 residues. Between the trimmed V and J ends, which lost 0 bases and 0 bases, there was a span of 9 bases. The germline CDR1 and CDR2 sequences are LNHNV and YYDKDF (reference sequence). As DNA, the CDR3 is TGTGCCACCAGCAGAGATCCCGGGATCTCCTACGAGCAGTACTTC. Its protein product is CATSRDPGISYEQYF.

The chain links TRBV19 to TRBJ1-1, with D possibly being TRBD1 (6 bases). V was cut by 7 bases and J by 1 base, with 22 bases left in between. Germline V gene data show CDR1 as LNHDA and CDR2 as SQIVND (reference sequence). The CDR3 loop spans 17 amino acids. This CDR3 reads CASTLIFGDTQNTEAFF. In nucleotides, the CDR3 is TGTGCCAGTACCCTAATCTTTGGGGACACCCAGAACACTGAAGCTTTCTTT.

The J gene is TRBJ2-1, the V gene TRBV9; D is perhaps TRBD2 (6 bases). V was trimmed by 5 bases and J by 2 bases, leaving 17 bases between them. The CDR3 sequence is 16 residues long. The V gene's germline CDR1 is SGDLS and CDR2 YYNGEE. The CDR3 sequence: CASSGSTGTPYNEQFF. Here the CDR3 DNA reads TGTGCCAGCAGTGGCTCAACCGGGACTCCCTACAATGAGCAGTTCTTC.

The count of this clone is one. The CDR3 bases are TGTGCCAGCAGCCATCCTAACACACCTGAACTAAAAAGCGGGAGGGCCCATCGCCCCGATACGCAGTATTTT. It encodes CASSHPNTPELKSGRAHRPDTQYF. This rearrangement joins TRBV4-2 to TRBJ2-3, with TRBD2 matching over 10 bases. The trim removed 3 bases at V and 6 bases at J, leaving 33 bases unmatched. The CDR3 loop spans 24 amino acids. Germline V gives CDR1 LGHNA, CDR2 YNFKEQ.

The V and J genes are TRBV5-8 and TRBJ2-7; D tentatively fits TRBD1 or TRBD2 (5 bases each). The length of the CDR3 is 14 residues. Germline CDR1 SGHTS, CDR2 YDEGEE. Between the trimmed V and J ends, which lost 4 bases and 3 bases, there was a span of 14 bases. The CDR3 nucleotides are TGTGCCAGCAGCCAACGGGACGGGAACTACGAGCAGTACTTC. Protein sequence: CASSQRDGNYEQYF.

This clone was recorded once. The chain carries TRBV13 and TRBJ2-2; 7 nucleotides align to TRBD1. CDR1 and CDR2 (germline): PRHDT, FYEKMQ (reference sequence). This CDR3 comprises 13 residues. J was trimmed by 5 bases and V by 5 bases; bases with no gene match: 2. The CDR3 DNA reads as TGTGCCAGCAGCCAGGGACAGACCGGGGAGCTGTTTTTT. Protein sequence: CASSQGQTGELFF. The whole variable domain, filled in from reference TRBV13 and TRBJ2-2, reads AAGVIQSPRHLIKEKRETATLKCYPIPRHDTVYWYQQGPGQDPQFLISFYEKMQSDKGSIPDRFSAQQFSDYHSELNMSSLELGDSALYFCASSQGQTGELFFGEGSRLTVL.